This TCR beta chain stems from a study of shared clonotypes between healthy human individuals. Study-wide points: Donor scarcity curtailed the genetic and exposure-history diversity represented herein. The authors sampled blood alone, and tissue repertoires likely differ.

On this clone: Its antigen is not known.

Around 86 million PBMCs went into genomic DNA for unsorted samples. Splitting of each subset's genomic DNA was done evenly across several immunoSEQ plates. Clones were sequenced by immunoSEQ multiplex PCR, and TCRdb holds only the in-frame ones, with some missing. Of about 490,000 clones in the sample, over 60% are singletons; the top ten hold 13%. Sequencing was performed on PBMCs. This clonotype originated in a woman between 40 and 50 years old in good health. Some clones in this sample may be carry-over from other donors' samples.

The CDR3 spells CASSLELSYVSYEQYF. The CDR3 bases are TGCGCCAGCAGCTTGGAGTTGTCCTATGTCTCCTACGAGCAGTACTTC. The chain joins TRBV5-1 to TRBJ2-7; D unclear. Looked up from germline, CDR1 is SGHRS and CDR2 is YFSETQ. Trimming removed 0 bases from V and 0 bases from J, with 13 bases in between. The CDR3 runs to 16 residues. Full variable domain (outside the CDR3, taken from reference TRBV5-1 and TRBJ2-7): KAGVTQTPRYLIKTRGQQVTLSCSPISGHRSVSWYQQTPGQGLQFLFEYFSETQRNKGNFPGRFSGRQFSNSRSEMNVSTLELGDSALYLCASSLELSYVSYEQYFGPGTRLTVT.